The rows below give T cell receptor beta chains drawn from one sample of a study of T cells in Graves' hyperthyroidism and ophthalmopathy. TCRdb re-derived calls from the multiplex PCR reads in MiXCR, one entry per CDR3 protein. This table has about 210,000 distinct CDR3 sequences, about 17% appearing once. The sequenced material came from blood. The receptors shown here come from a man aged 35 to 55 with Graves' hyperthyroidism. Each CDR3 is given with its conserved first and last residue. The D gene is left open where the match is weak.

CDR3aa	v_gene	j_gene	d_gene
CSASGTSGGQETQYF	TRBV20-1	TRBJ2-5	TRBD2
CSALHGQGFNNEQFF	TRBV20-1	TRBJ2-1	TRBD1
CASSRLAGGWDEQFF	TRBV7-3	TRBJ2-1	TRBD2
CATSDTGSGANVLTF	TRBV24-1	TRBJ2-6	.
CATSRGQGAGYGYTF	TRBV15	TRBJ1-2	TRBD1
CASSQKLGGEQPQHF	TRBV4-3	TRBJ1-5	.
CASSAGRGTDTQYF	TRBV2	TRBJ2-3	.
CASGTRGSYSPLHF	TRBV12-3/TRBV12-4	TRBJ1-6	TRBD1
CAISEWRNQPQHF	TRBV10-3	TRBJ1-5	.
CASNKGSLGVSSYEQYF	TRBV6-2/TRBV6-3	TRBJ2-7	.
CASSPHVATNEKLFF	TRBV3-1	TRBJ1-4	.
CASSVQAEKLFF	TRBV2	TRBJ1-4	.
CASSYGTSPTEQYF	TRBV6-6	TRBJ2-7	.
CASSRQGITDGYTF	TRBV6-1	TRBJ1-2	TRBD1
CSGLGQGNKETQYF	TRBV20-1	TRBJ2-5	TRBD1
CASSPRGMADTQYF	TRBV5-1	TRBJ2-3	.
CASSLTPTEKLFF	TRBV7-3	TRBJ1-4	.
CATSRDRDGQTYNSPLHF	TRBV15	TRBJ1-6	.
CSAVRQGRNTEAFF	TRBV20-1	TRBJ1-1	TRBD1
CSARSGTTRETQYF	TRBV20-1	TRBJ2-5	TRBD2
CATSDLDRGATYEQYF	TRBV24-1	TRBJ2-7	TRBD1
CASSKTSGGRNEQFF	TRBV28	TRBJ2-1	TRBD2
CASYRGRYGYTF	TRBV6-1	TRBJ1-2	TRBD1
CASSLGGGGYTF	TRBV5-5	TRBJ1-2	.
CASKGGSSYNSPLHF	TRBV2	TRBJ1-6	TRBD1
CSAREPGQGAEEQYF	TRBV20-1	TRBJ2-7	TRBD1
CAISESWSRAGGRNEQFF	TRBV10-3	TRBJ2-1	TRBD2
CASSYLGTGISPLHF	TRBV6-9	TRBJ1-6	TRBD1
CASSEGHQYTSYEQYF	TRBV5-6	TRBJ2-7	.
CASSSRTVHSYNSPLHF	TRBV11-1	TRBJ1-6	.
CASSRQFGTEAFF	TRBV6-1	TRBJ1-1	.
CATSFPGQGSGANVLTF	TRBV28	TRBJ2-6	TRBD1
CSAKSISGAKGNTEAFF	TRBV20-1	TRBJ1-1	.
CASSLGQGGAFF	TRBV12-3/TRBV12-4	TRBJ1-1	.
CASSPAGGDFGEQFF	TRBV5-6	TRBJ2-1	TRBD2
CASRYDMWGGPTEAFF	TRBV2	TRBJ1-1	.
CASSQVWPPSYNEQFF	TRBV4-3	TRBJ2-1	.
CSASFGTVNYEQYF	TRBV20-1	TRBJ2-7	.
CASRLGLLYEQYF	TRBV6-2/TRBV6-3	TRBJ2-7	.
CSATGLTGLGQPQHF	TRBV20-1	TRBJ1-5	.
CASSYWGQLSSPLHF	TRBV6-6	TRBJ1-6	TRBD1
CASSVSPVNQPQHF	TRBV9	TRBJ1-5	.
CSARERRAGSYTEAFF	TRBV20-1	TRBJ1-1	.
CASSTRQGMNTEAFF	TRBV4-2	TRBJ1-1	TRBD1